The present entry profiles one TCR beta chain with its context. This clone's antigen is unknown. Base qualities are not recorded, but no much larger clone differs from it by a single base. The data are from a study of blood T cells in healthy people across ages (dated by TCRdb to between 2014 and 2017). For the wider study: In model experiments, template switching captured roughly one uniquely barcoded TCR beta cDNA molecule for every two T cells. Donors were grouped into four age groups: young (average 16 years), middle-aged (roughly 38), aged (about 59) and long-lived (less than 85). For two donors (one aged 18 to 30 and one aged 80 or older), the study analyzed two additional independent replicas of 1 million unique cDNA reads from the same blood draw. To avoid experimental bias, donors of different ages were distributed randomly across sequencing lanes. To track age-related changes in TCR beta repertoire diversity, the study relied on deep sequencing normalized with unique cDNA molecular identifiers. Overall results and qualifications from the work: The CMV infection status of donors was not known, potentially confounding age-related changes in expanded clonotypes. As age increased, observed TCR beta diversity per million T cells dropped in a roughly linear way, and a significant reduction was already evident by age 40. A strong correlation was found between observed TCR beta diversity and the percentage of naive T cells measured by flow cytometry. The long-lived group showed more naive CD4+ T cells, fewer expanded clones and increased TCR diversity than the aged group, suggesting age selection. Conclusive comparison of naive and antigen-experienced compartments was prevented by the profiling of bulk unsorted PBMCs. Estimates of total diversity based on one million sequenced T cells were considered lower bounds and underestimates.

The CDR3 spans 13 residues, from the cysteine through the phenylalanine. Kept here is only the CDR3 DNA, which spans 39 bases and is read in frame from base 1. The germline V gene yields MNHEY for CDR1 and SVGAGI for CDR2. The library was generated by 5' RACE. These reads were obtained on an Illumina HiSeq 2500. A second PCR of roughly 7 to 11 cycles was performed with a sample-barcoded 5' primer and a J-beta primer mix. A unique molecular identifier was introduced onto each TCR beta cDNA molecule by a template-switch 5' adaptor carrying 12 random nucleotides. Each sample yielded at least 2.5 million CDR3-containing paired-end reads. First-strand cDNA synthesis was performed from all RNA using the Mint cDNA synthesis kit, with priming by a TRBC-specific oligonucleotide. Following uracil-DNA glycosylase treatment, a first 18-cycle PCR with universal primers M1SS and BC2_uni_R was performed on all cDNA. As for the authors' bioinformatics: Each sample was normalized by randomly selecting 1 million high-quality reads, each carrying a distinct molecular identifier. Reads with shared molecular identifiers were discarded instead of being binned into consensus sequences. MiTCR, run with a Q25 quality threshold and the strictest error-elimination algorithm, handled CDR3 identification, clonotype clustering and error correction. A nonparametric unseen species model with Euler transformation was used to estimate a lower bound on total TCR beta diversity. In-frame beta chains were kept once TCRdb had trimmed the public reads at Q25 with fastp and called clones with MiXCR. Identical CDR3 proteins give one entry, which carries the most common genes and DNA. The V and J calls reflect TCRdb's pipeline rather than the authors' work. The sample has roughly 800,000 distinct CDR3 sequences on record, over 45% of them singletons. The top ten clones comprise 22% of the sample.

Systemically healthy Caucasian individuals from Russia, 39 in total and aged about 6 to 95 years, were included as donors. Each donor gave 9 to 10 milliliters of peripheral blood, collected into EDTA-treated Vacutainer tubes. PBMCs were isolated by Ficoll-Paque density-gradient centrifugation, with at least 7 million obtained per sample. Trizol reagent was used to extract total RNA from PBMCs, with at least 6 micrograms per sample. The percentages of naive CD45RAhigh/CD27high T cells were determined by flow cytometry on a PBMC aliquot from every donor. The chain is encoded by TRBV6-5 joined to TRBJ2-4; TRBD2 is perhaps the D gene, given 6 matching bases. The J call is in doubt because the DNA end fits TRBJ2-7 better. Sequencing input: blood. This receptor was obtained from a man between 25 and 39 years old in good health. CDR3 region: CASSDLWGDEQYF. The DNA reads TGTGCCAGCAGTGACCTATGGGGGGACGAGCAGTACTTC.